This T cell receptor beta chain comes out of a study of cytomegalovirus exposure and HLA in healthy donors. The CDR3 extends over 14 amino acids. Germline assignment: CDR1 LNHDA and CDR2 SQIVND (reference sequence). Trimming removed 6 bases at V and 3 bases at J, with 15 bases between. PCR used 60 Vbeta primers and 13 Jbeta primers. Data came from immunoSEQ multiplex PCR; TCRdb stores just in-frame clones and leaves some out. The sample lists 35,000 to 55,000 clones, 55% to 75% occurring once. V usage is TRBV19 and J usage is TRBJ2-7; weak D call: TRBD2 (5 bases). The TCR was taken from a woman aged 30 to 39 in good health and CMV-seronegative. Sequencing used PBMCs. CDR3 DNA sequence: TGTGCCAGTAGCCCGGGGTATGGGGACTACGAGCAGTACTTC. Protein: CASSPGYGDYEQYF. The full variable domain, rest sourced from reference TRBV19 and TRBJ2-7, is DGGITQSPKYLFRKEGQNVTLSCEQNLNHDAMYWYRQDPGQGLRLIYYSQIVNDFQKGDIAEGYSVSREKKESFPLTVTSAQKNPTAFYLCASSPGYGDYEQYFGPGTRLTVT.